This T cell receptor beta chain originates from a study of naive and memory T cell subsets. Four subsets defined by CD45RA and CD27 were sorted after CD3, CD4, CD8 and live/dead staining. An equimolar mix of two oligonucleotides served as the beta constant-region primer for TRBC1 and TRBC2. The ligated cDNA underwent four PCR rounds using SP2 and nested alpha and beta constant-region primers. TCRdb reanalysed the UMI-ligation and nested PCR reads using MiXCR and keeps one entry per CDR3 protein. The sample shows some 80,000 distinct CDR3 sequences, around 9% of them seen only once. A note on this clonotype: Its antigen remains unknown.

Germline assignment: CDR1 SEHNR and CDR2 FQNEAQ (reference sequence). This CDR3 has 15 residues. Deletions cut 2 bases from V and 4 bases from J, with 11 bases between. Study conclusions and caveats: In naive cells, over 95% of TCR sequences were seen only once. Findings for naive and memory subsets could not be checked against ground truth.

This TCR derives from a human donor in good health. Sequencing was performed on naive CD8+ T cells from blood. The V and J genes are TRBV7-9 and TRBJ2-2; no clear D. DNA of the CDR3: TGTGCCAGCAGCTTAAAAGCAGCCCGCACCGGGGAGCTGTTTTTT. Translating gives CASSLKAARTGELFF.